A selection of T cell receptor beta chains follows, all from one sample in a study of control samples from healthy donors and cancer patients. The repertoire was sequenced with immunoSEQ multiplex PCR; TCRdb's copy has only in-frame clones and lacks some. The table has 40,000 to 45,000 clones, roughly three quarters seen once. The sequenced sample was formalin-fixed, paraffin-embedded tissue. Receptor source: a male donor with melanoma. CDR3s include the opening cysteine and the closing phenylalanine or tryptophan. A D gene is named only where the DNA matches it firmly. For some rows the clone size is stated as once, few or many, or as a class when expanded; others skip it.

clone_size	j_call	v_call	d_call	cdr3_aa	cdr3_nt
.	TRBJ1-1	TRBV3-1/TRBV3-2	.	CASSATRGLEAFF	TGTGCCAGCAGCGCTACCCGGGGCCTCGAAGCTTTCTTT
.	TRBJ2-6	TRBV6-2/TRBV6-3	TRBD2	CASSPKRLAGGSGANVLTF	TGTGCCAGCAGCCCTAAGCGACTAGCGGGAGGTTCGGGGGCCAACGTCCTGACTTTC
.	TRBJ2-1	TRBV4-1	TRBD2	CASSQLGLAGRQFF	TGCGCCAGCAGCCAACTGGGACTAGCGGGAAGGCAGTTCTTC
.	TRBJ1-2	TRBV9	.	CASSVDAGVGGYTF	TGTGCCAGCAGCGTAGACGCGGGGGTTGGCGGCTACACCTTC
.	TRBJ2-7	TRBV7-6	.	CASSLAPPRRASYEQYF	TGTGCCAGCAGCTTAGCCCCACCGCGACGGGCGTCCTACGAGCAGTACTTC
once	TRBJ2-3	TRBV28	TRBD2	CASSSPGGLGHTDTQYF	TGTGCCAGCTCCTCCCCGGGGGGACTAGGTCACACAGATACGCAGTATTTT
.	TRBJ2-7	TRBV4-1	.	CASSQHSLDEQYF	TGCGCCAGCAGCCAACACTCCCTTGACGAGCAGTACTTC
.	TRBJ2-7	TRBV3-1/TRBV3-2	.	CASSQGARAYEQYF	TGTGCCAGCAGCCAAGGAGCCAGGGCGTACGAGCAGTACTTC
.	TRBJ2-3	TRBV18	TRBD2	CASSPPSGNTDTQYF	TGTGCCAGCTCACCCCCTAGCGGGAACACAGATACGCAGTATTTT
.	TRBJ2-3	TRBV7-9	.	CASSSWTSTDTQYF	TGTGCCAGCAGCTCCTGGACCAGCACAGATACGCAGTATTTT
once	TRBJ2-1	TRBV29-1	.	CSVEGSEQFF	TGCAGCGTTGAAGGCTCAGAGCAGTTCTTC
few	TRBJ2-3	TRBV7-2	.	CASSPGGAQYF	TGTGCCAGCAGCCCCGGCGGGGCGCAGTATTTT
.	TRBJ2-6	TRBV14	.	CASSLFGANVLTF	TGTGCCAGCAGCCTCTTCGGGGCCAACGTCCTGACTTTC
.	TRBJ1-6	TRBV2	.	CASGQEGNSPLHF	TGTGCCAGCGGTCAGGAGGGTAATTCACCCCTCCACTTT
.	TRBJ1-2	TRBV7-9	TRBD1	CASSFRQGGGYTF	TGTGCCAGCAGCTTTCGACAGGGAGGTGGCTACACCTTC
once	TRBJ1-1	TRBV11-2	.	CASSRIGLGAFF	TGTGCCAGCAGCCGAATTGGGCTAGGGGCTTTCTTT
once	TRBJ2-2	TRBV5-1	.	CASTPQGWAGELFF	TGCGCCAGCACACCCCAGGGTTGGGCCGGGGAGCTGTTTTTT
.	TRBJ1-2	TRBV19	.	CASSINTRYGYTF	TGTGCCAGTAGTATTAATACGCGGTATGGCTACACCTTC
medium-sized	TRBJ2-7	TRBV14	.	CASSQQYGTFSYEQYF	TGTGCCAGCAGCCAACAGTATGGGACTTTCTCCTACGAGCAGTACTTC
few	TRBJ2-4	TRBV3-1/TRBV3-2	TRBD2	CASSLEGTTKNIQYF	TGTGCCAGCAGCCTGGAGGGGACTACCAAAAACATTCAGTACTTC
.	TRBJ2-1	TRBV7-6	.	CASSLFEGAYNEQFF	TGTGCCAGCAGCTTATTTGAAGGGGCCTACAATGAGCAGTTCTTC
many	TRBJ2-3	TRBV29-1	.	CSVSGSSVRDTQYF	TGCAGCGTTTCAGGTTCTAGCGTGCGAGATACGCAGTATTTT
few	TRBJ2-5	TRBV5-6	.	CASSFGAGDYETQYF	TGTGCCAGCAGCTTTGGGGCAGGGGATTACGAGACCCAGTACTTC
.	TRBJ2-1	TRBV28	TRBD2	CASSPPQVGGLAAGSSYNEQFF	TGTGCCAGTAGTCCACCCCAGGTCGGCGGGCTAGCGGCCGGGTCGTCCTACAATGAGCAGTTCTTC
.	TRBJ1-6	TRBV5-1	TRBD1	CASSSGTGGGPLHF	TGCGCCAGCAGCTCGGGGACAGGGGGTGGACCCCTCCACTTT
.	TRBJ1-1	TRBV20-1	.	CSARDGAFF	TGCAGTGCTAGAGATGGGGCTTTCTTT
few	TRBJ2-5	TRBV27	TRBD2	CASSFREAETQYF	TGTGCCAGCAGTTTTCGGGAGGCTGAGACCCAGTACTTC
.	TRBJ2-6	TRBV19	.	CASSPTGLAGANVLTF	TGTGCCAGTAGTCCAACAGGGCTAGCTGGGGCCAACGTCCTGACTTTC
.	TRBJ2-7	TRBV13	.	CASSLGQTAASYEQYF	TGTGCCAGCAGCTTAGGCCAAACAGCCGCCTCCTACGAGCAGTACTTC
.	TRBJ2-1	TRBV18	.	CASSPGLADNEQFF	TGTGCCAGCTCACCTGGTCTAGCCGACAATGAGCAGTTCTTC
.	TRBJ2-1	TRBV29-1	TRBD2	CSVLSGSYNEQFF	TGCAGCGTTCTTAGCGGGAGCTACAATGAGCAGTTCTTC
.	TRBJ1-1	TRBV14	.	CASSQLRTGTSEAFF	TGTGCCAGCAGCCAGCTGAGGACCGGGACTTCCGAAGCTTTCTTT
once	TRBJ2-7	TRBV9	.	CASSVGGAHEQYF	TGTGCCAGCAGCGTTGGGGGGGCCCACGAGCAGTACTTC
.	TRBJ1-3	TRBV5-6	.	CASSTDRNTIYF	TGTGCCAGCAGCACGGACAGAAACACCATATATTTT
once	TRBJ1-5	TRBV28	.	CASSFLTGSFSAVNNQPQHF	TGTGCCAGCAGTTTTCTTACAGGGAGCTTTTCGGCAGTTAACAATCAGCCCCAGCATTTT
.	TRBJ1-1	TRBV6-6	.	CASSFPRAGKNTEAFF	TGTGCCAGCAGTTTCCCTAGGGCAGGCAAGAACACTGAAGCTTTCTTT
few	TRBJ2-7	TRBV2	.	CASSEVQPSYEQYF	TGTGCCAGCAGTGAAGTACAGCCAAGCTACGAGCAGTACTTC
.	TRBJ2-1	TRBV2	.	CASRPEYNEQFF	TGTGCCAGCAGACCTGAATACAATGAGCAGTTCTTC
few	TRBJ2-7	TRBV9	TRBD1	CASSAGQGTYEQYF	TGTGCCAGCAGCGCAGGACAGGGGACCTACGAGCAGTACTTC
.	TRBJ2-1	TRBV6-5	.	CASSLPQGSGEQFF	TGTGCCAGCAGCCTTCCACAGGGTTCGGGGGAGCAGTTCTTC
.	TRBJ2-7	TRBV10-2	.	CASSEERVSSYEQYF	TGCGCCAGCAGTGAGGAGCGGGTGAGCTCCTACGAGCAGTACTTC